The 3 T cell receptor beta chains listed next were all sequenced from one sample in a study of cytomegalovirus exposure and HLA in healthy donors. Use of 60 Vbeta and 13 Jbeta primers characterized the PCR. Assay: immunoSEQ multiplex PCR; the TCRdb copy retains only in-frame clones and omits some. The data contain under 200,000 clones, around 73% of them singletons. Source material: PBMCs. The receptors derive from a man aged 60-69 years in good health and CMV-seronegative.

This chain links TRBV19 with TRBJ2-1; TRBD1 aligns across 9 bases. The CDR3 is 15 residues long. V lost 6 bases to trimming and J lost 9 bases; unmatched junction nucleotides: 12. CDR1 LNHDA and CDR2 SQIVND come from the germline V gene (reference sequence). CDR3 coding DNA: TGTGCCAGTAGCCCCACGGGACAGGGCTGGGGTGAGCAGTTCTTC. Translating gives CASSPTGQGWGEQFF.

The CDR3 DNA reads TGTGCCAGCAGCCCGCGTGCGCCAGCGGGAGGGGAAGAGACCCAGTACTTC. It codes for CASSPRAPAGGEETQYF. J is TRBJ2-5 and V is TRBV11-2; TRBD2 agrees at 10 bases. J lost 3 bases, V lost 5 bases, and 12 bases had no gene match. The CDR3 is made up of 17 amino acids. CDR1 and CDR2 (germline): SGHAT, FQNNGV.

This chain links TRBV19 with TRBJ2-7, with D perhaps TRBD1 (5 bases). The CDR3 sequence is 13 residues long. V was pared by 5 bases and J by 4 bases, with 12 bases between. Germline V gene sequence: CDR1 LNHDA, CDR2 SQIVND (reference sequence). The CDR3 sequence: CASSGATGYEQYF. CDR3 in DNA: TGTGCCAGTAGTGGGGCCACAGGATACGAGCAGTACTTC.